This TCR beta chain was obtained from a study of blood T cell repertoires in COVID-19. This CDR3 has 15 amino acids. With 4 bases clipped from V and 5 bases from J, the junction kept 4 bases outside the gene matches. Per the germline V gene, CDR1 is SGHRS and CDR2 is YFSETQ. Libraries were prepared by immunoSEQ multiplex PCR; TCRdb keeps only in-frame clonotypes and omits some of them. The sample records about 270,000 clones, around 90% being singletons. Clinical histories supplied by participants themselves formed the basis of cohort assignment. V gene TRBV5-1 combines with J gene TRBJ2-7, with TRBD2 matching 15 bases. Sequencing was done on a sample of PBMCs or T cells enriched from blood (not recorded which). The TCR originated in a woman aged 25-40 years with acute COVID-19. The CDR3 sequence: CASSGLAGGLDEQYF. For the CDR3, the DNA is TGCGCCAGCAGCGGACTAGCGGGAGGGCTCGACGAGCAGTACTTC.